These 10 T cell receptor beta chains originate from one sample sequenced in a study of T-cell memory formation after mild COVID-19. Using its own MiXCR run on the 5' RACE reads, TCRdb lists one record per CDR3 protein. Seen here are some 450,000 distinct CDR3 sequences, 18% observed once, and the top ten hold 20% to 25%. The sequencing sample was made of PBMCs or a T cell subset sorted from them (not recorded which). All receptors derive from a man aged 18-30 years who had mild COVID-19 (a few samples of this study predate the infection). Cell type and time point are not known.

J is TRBJ2-5 and V is TRBV7-7; no clear D gene. V was pared by 5 bases and J by 0 bases, with 10 bases between. Germline V gene lookup returns CDR1 SSHAT and CDR2 FNYEAQ (reference sequence). The CDR3 contains 14 residues. CDR3 DNA: TGTGCCAGCAGCGATAACGGGTACCAAGAGACCCAGTACTTC. It specifies CASSDNGYQETQYF.

The chain couples TRBV5-1 to TRBJ2-7, with D perhaps TRBD1 (6 bases). In germline, CDR1 is SGHRS, CDR2 YFSETQ. V was cut by 4 bases and J by 5 bases, with 16 bases left in between. The CDR3 is 14 residues long. The CDR3 loop reads CASSPGAGVDEQYV. The CDR3 bases are TGCGCCAGCAGCCCGGGTGCAGGGGTCGACGAGCAGTACGTC.

The rearrangement uses TRBV15 and TRBJ2-7, with D tentatively TRBD1 (5 bases). Germline-derived CDR1 and CDR2 are LNHNV and YYDKDF (reference sequence). The V end was cut by 0 bases, the J end by 6 bases, with 15 bases between. The CDR3 sequence is 15 residues long. The CDR3 nucleotides are TGTGCCACCAGCAGAGATCCTCAGGGTTTGGCCGAGCAGTACGTC. Encoded protein: CATSRDPQGLAEQYV.

The CDR3 spells CASSLGQGIEQYV. CDR3 DNA sequence: TGTGCCAGCAGTTTAGGACAGGGTATCGAGCAGTACGTC. This rearrangement joins TRBV28 to TRBJ2-7; 8 bases agree with TRBD1. The length of the CDR3 is 13 residues. Trimming took 2 bases from V and 6 from J; bases not matched to a gene: 3. CDR1 and CDR2 from the germline V gene are MDHEN and SYDVKM.

This clonotype was seen more than once but under ten times. V and J are TRBV6-2 or TRBV6-3 and TRBJ2-4; D is unresolved. V dropped 6 bases and J dropped 3 bases, with 18 bases sitting between them. The CDR3 contains 16 residues. CDR1 is MNHEY and CDR2 is SVGEGT in the germline V gene. Here the CDR3 reads CASSRDTWVFKNIQYF. The CDR3 coding sequence is TGTGCCAGCAGCCGCGACACATGGGTATTCAAAAACATTCAGTACTTC.

This clonotype was seen only a few times. The V call is TRBV6-5, the J call TRBJ1-1; D not certain. V dropped 6 bases and J dropped 5 bases, with 19 bases sitting between them. CDR1 and CDR2 from the germline V gene are MNHEY and SVGAGI. The CDR3 extends over 15 amino acids. Written as DNA, the CDR3 is TGTGCCAGCAGGAGGTCTTTTGACCCGAGGACTGAAGCTTTCTTT. It yields the protein CASRRSFDPRTEAFF.

This clonotype was detected a few times. Written as DNA, the CDR3 is TGCAGTGCTATGGCGGGCCCCTACGAGCAGTACGTC. This encodes CSAMAGPYEQYV. The rearrangement links TRBV20-1 to TRBJ2-7; D perhaps matches TRBD2 (5 bases). Per the germline V gene, CDR1 is DFQATT and CDR2 is SNEGSKA (reference sequence). Between the trimmed V and J ends, which lost 4 bases and 2 bases, there was a span of 9 bases. This CDR3 comprises 12 residues.

Ten or more counts support this clonotype. The genes are TRBV6-2 or TRBV6-3 and TRBJ2-3; 10 bases agree with TRBD2. The CDR3 spans 19 residues. Germline CDR1 reads MNHEY; CDR2 reads SVGEGT. V shed 8 bases, J shed 1 base, and the junction held 18 bases outside the gene matches. CDR3 sequence: CASSSSHRLAGLGTDTQYF. The CDR3 DNA sequence: TGTGCCAGCTCATCTTCCCACCGACTAGCGGGCCTCGGCACAGATACGCAGTATTTT.

The CDR3 DNA follows: TGTGCCAGCACCGCGGGGGCAGCCTATCTCTATGGCTACACCTTC. Protein product: CASTAGAAYLYGYTF. The chain employs TRBV7-2 and TRBJ1-2; the D gene is possibly TRBD1 (6 bases). Germline CDR1 and CDR2: SGHTA and FQGNSA. The CDR3 is made up of 15 amino acids. The germline V and J ends were trimmed by 7 bases and 4 bases, with 19 bases remaining between them.

This sequence joins TRBV6-6 and TRBJ2-3; the D gene is possibly TRBD1 (5 bases). The CDR3 spans 13 residues. Germline V CDR1 and CDR2: MNHNY, SVGAGI (reference sequence). V shed 4 bases and J shed 6 bases, with 11 bases lying between them. CDR3 sequence: CASSSQGRDTQYF. CDR3 bases: TGTGCCAGCAGTTCTCAGGGAAGGGATACGCAGTATTTT.